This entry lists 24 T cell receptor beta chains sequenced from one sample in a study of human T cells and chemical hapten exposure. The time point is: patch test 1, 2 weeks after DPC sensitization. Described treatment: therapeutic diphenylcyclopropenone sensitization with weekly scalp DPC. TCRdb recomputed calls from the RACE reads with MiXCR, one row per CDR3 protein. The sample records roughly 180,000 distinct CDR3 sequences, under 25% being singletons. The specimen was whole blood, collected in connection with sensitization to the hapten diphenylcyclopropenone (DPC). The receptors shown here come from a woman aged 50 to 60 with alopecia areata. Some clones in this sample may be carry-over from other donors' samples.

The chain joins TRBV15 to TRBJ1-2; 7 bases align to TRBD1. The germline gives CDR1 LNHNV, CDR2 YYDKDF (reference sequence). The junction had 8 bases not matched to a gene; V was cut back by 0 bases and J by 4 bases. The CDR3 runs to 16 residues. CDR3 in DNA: TGTGCCACCAGCAGAGATATTGCGGGGACAGCCTATGGCTACACCTTC. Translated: CATSRDIAGTAYGYTF. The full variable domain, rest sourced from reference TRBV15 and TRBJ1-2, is DAMVIQNPRYQVTQFGKPVTLSCSQTLNHNVMYWYQQKSSQAPKLLFHYYDKDFNNEADTPDNFQSRRPNTSFCFLDIRSPGLGDTAMYLCATSRDIAGTAYGYTFGSGTRLTVV.

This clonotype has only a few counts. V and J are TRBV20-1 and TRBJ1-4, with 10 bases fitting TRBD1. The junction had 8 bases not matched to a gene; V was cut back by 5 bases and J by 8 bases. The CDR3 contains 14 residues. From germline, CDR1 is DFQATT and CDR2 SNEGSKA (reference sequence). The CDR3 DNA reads TGCAGTGCTTATACCGGGACAGGGGCCGAAAAACTGTTTTTT. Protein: CSAYTGTGAEKLFF.

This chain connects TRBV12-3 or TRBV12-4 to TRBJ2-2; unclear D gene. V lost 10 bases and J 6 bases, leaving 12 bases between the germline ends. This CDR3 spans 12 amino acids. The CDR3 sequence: CAISSRAGELFF. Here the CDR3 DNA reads TGTGCCATCTCGTCCCGGGCCGGGGAGCTGTTTTTT.

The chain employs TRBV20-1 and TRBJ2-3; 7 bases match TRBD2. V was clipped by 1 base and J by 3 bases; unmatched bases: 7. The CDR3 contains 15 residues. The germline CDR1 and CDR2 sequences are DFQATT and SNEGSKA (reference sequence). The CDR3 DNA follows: TGCAGTGCTAGAGCTCCGCGGGAGTGGACAGATACGCAGTATTTT. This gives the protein CSARAPREWTDTQYF.

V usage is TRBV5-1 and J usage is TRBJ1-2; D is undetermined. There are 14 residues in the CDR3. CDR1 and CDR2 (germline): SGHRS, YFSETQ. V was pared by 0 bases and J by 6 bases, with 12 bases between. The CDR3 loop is CASSLVGAGDGYTF. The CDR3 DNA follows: TGCGCCAGCAGCTTGGTGGGCGCCGGCGATGGCTACACCTTC.

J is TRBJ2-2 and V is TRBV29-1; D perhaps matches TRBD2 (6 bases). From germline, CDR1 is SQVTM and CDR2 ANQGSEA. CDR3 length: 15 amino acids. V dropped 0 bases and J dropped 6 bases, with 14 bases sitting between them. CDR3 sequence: CSVEESGTLPGELFF. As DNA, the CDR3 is TGCAGCGTTGAAGAAAGTGGGACTCTGCCCGGGGAGCTGTTTTTT.

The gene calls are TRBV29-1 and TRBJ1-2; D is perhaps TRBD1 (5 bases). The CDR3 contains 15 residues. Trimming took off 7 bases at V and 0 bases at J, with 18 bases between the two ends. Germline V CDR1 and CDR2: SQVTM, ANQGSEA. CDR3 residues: CSAAIGQGANYGYTF. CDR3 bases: TGCAGCGCCGCCATAGGTCAGGGAGCTAACTATGGCTACACCTTC.

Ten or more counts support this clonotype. The CDR3 is CARGGRTYNSPLHF. CDR3 in DNA: TGCGCCAGAGGGGGTCGGACCTATAATTCACCCCTCCACTTT. V is TRBV10-1 and J is TRBJ1-6; tentatively, D is TRBD1 (6 bases). V shed 9 bases and J shed 2 bases, with 11 bases lying between them. CDR1 and CDR2 from the germline V gene are WNHNN and SYGVQD (reference sequence). This CDR3 is 14 amino acids long.

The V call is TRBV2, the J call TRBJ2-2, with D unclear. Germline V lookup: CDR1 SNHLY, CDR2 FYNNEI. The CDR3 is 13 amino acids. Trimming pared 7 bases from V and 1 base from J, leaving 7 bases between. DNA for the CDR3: TGTGCCAGCACAGTACGGAACACCGGGGAGCTGTTTTTT. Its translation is CASTVRNTGELFF. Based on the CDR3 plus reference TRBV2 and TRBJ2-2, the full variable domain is EPEVTQTPSHQVTQMGQEVILRCVPISNHLYFYWYRQILGQKVEFLVSFYNNEISEKSEIFDDQFSVERPDGSNFTLKIRSTKLEDSAMYFCASTVRNTGELFFGEGSRLTVL.

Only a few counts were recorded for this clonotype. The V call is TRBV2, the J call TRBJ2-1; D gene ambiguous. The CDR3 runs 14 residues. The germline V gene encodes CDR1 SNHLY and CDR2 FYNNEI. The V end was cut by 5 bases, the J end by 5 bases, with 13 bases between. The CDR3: CASSLTEFDNEQFF. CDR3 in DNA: TGTGCCAGCAGTTTGACGGAATTCGACAATGAGCAGTTCTTC.

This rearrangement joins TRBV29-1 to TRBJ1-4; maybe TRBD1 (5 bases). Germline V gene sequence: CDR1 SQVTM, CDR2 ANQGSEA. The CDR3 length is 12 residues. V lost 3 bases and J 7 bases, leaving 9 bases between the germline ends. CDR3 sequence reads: CSVEQGGEKLFF. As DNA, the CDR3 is TGCAGCGTTGAGCAGGGAGGTGAAAAACTGTTTTTT.

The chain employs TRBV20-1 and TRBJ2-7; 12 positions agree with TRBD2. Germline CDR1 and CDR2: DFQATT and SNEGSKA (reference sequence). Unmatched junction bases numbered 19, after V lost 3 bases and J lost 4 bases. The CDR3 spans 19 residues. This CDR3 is CSARGRGLAGSGVEYEQYF. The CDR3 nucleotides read TGCAGTGCTAGGGGAAGAGGACTAGCGGGATCCGGTGTAGAGTACGAGCAGTACTTC.

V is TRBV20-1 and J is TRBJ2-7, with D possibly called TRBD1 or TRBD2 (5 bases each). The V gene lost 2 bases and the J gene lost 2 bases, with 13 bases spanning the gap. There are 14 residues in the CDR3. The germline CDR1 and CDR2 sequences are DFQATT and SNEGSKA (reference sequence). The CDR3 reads CSARQWGSTYEQYF. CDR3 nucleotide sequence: TGCAGTGCTAGACAATGGGGGTCTACCTACGAGCAGTACTTC.

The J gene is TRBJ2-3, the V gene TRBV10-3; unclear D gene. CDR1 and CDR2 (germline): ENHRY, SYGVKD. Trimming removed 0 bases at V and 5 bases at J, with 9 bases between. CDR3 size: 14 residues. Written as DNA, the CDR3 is TGTGCCATCAGTGAGTCTGCTAGTCAAGATACGCAGTATTTT. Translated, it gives CAISESASQDTQYF.

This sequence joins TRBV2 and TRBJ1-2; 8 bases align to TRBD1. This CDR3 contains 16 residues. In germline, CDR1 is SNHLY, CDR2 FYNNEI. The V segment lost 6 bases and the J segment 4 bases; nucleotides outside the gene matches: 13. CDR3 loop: CASSRTGIGVLYGYTF. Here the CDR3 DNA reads TGTGCCAGCAGCAGGACAGGGATTGGAGTTCTCTATGGCTACACCTTC.

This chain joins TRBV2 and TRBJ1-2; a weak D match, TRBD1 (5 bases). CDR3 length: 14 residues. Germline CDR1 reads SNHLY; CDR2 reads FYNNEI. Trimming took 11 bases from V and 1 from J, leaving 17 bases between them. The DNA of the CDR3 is TGTGCCCTGACGCTTACAGGCATTAACTATGGCTACACCTTC. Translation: CALTLTGINYGYTF.

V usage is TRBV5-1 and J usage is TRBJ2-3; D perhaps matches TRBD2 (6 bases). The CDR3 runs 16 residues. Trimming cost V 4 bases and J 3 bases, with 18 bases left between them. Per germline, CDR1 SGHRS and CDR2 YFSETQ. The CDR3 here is CASSRSPGLDTDTQYF. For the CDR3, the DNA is TGCGCCAGCAGCAGGAGCCCGGGACTGGATACAGATACGCAGTATTTT.

CDR3: CATSRDRARGEQYF. The CDR3 DNA reads as TGTGCCACCAGCAGGGACAGGGCGAGGGGAGAGCAGTACTTC. The chain carries TRBV15 and TRBJ2-7, with TRBD1 identical over 8 bases. The CDR3 contains 14 residues. The V segment lost 3 bases and the J segment 7 bases; nucleotides outside the gene matches: 8. Looked up from germline, CDR1 is LNHNV and CDR2 is YYDKDF (reference sequence).

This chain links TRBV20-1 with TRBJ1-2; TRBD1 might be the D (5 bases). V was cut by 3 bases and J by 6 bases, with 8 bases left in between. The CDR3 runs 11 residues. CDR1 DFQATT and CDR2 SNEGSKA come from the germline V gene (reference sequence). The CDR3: CSARGRDGYTF. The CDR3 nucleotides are TGCAGTGCTAGGGGGCGGGATGGCTACACCTTC.

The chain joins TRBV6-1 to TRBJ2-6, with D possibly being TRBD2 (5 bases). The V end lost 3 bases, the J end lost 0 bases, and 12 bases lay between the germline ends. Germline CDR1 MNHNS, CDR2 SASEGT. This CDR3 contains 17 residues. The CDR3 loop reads CASSELGGISGANVLTF. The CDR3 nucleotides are TGTGCCAGCAGTGAGTTAGGAGGAATCTCTGGGGCCAACGTCCTGACTTTC.

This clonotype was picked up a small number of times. The CDR3 sequence: CASSEAGVGYEQYF. The DNA for the CDR3 is TGTGCCAGCAGCGAGGCCGGGGTTGGCTACGAGCAGTACTTC. V is TRBV9 and J is TRBJ2-7, with D possibly being TRBD2 (5 bases). The length of the CDR3 is 14 residues. Trimming cost V 3 bases and J 3 bases, with 13 bases left between them. The V gene's germline CDR1 is SGDLS and CDR2 YYNGEE.

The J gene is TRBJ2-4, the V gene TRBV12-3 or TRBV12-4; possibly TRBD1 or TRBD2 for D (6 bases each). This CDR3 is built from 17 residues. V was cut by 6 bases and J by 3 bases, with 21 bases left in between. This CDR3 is CASSELGAGRGKNIQYF. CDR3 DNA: TGTGCCAGCAGCGAGCTGGGGGCGGGACGGGGCAAAAACATTCAGTACTTC.

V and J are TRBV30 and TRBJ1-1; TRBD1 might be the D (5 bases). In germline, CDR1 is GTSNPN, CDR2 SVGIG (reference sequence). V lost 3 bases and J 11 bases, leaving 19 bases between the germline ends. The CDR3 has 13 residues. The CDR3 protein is CAWRPRGRDRAFF. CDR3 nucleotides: TGTGCCTGGAGGCCAAGGGGCAGGGACCGTGCTTTCTTT.

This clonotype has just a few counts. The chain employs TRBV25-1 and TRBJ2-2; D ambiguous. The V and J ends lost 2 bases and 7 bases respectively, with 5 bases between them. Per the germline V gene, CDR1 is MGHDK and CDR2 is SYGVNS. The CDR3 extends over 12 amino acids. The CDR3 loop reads CASSEGHGELFF. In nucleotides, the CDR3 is TGTGCCAGCAGTGAAGGTCACGGGGAGCTGTTTTTT.